One T cell receptor beta chain is described in this entry. V was clipped by 5 bases and J by 0 bases, with 11 bases between them. Germline assignment: CDR1 MNHEY and CDR2 SMNVEV (reference sequence). The CDR3 totals 15 residues. These data originate in a study of blood T cell repertoires in COVID-19. Overall study: The samples span acute and convalescent COVID-19 from the United States, Italy and Spain. The cDNA or gDNA used as material had been derived from T cells, B-cell-depleted T cells, or PBMCs.

Authors' analysis steps: Amplification from reference gene primers served as the basis for estimated nucleated cell counts. Method: immunoSEQ multiplex PCR; TCRdb's copy keeps in-frame clones and lacks some. V, J and clone size are taken as reported in that table, and D and trimming were inferred from the DNA itself. The sample includes under 500,000 clones, more than 85% of them seen just once. The sample consisted of peripheral blood. This receptor was taken from a woman between 25 and 40 years old with acute or convalescent COVID-19. The chain recombines TRBV27 with TRBJ1-3; the D gene is possibly TRBD1 (6 bases). CDR3 in DNA: TGTGCCAGCAGTCAAGACAGGAACTCTGGAAACACCATATATTTT. Translation: CASSQDRNSGNTIYF.